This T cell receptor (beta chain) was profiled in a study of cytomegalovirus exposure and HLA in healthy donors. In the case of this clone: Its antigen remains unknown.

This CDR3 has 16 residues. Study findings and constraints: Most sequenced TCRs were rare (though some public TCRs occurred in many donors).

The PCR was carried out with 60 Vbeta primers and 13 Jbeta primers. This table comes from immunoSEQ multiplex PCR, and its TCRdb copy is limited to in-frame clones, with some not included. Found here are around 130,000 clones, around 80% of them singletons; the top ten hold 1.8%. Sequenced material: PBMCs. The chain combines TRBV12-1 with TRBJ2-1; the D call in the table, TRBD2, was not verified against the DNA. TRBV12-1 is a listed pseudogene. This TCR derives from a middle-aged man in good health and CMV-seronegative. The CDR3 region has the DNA TGTGCCAGCCCCCTAGCGGGGACCGCCCCTACAGCTGAGCAGTTCTTC. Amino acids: CASPLAGTAPTAEQFF.